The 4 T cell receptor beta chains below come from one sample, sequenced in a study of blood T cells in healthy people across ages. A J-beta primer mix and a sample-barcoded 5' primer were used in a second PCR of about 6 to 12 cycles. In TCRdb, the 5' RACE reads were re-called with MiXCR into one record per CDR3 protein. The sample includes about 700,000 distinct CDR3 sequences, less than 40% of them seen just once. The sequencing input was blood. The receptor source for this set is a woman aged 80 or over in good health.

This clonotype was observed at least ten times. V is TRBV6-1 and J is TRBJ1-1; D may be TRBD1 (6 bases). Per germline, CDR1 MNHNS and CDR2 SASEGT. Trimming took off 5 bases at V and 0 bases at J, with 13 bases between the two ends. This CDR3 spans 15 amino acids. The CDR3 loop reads CASSRGRGMNTEAFF. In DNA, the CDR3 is TGTGCCAGCAGTCGAGGCAGGGGAATGAACACTGAAGCTTTCTTT.

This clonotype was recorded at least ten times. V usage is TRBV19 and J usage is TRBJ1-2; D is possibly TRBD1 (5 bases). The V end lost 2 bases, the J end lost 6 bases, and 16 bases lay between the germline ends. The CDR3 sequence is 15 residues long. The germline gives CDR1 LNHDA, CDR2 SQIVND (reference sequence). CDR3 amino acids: CASSISTGDTHGYTF. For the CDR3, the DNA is TGTGCCAGTAGTATATCTACAGGAGACACTCATGGCTACACCTTC.

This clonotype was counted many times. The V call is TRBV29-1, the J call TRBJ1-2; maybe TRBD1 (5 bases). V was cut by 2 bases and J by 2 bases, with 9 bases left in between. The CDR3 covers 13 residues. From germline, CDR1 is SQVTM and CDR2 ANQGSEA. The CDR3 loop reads CSVERGINYGYTF. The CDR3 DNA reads TGCAGCGTTGAACGGGGCATAAACTATGGCTACACCTTC.

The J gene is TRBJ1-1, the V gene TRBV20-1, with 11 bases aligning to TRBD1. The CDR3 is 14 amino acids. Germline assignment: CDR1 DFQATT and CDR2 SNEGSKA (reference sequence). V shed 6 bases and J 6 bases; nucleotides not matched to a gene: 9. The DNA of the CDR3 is TGCAGTGCGGTAAAGCCGGGACAGGGGGCTGAAGCTTTCTTT. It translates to CSAVKPGQGAEAFF.